This entry lists 26 T cell receptor beta chains sequenced from one sample in a study of brain T cells in children with intractable seizures. The data were produced by immunoSEQ multiplex PCR, yet TCRdb's version contains in-frame clones alone and is incomplete. The repertoire has roughly 64,000 clones, roughly 95% of them found once; the top ten carry 0.38%. The material sequenced was peripheral blood, taken at surgery. The receptors shown here come from a boy younger than two with focal cortical dysplasia and intractable seizures.

The V and J genes are TRBV5-1 and TRBJ2-5; a possible D gene is TRBD1 (5 bases). CDR3 size: 14 residues. The V gene's germline CDR1 is SGHRS and CDR2 YFSETQ. With 0 bases removed from V and 2 bases from J, the gap between germline ends came to 8 bases. CDR3 region: CASSLAAGQETQYF. CDR3 sequence (DNA): TGCGCCAGCAGCTTGGCCGCAGGGCAAGAGACCCAGTACTTC. Full variable domain (rest looked up from reference TRBV5-1 and TRBJ2-5): KAGVTQTPRYLIKTRGQQVTLSCSPISGHRSVSWYQQTPGQGLQFLFEYFSETQRNKGNFPGRFSGRQFSNSRSEMNVSTLELGDSALYLCASSLAAGQETQYFGPGTRLLVL.

V usage is TRBV24-1 and J usage is TRBJ2-1; D may be TRBD1 (6 bases). The CDR3 totals 15 residues. Germline V gene lookup returns CDR1 KGHDR and CDR2 SFDVKD. Trimming removed 4 bases at V and 8 bases at J, with 17 bases between. The CDR3 coding sequence is TGTGCCACCAGTGACCAGAGGAGAGGGGGTTATGAGCAGTTCTTC. Translated: CATSDQRRGGYEQFF.

V gene TRBV5-6 combines with J gene TRBJ2-7, with D maybe TRBD1 (6 bases). V was clipped by 3 bases and J by 2 bases, with 6 bases between them. The CDR3 is 12 amino acids. The germline V gene encodes CDR1 SGHDT and CDR2 YYEEEE. In DNA, the CDR3 is TGTGCCAGCAGCTGGGACACCTACGAGCAGTACTTC. Translated, it gives CASSWDTYEQYF.

J is TRBJ1-2 and V is TRBV7-8; TRBD1 agrees at 9 bases. This CDR3 has 15 amino acids. V dropped 4 bases and J dropped 8; count of bases not matched to a gene: 11. The V gene's germline CDR1 is SGHVS and CDR2 FQNEAQ. This CDR3 is CASSSIQDRGGGYTF. The CDR3 DNA sequence: TGTGCCAGCAGCTCCATTCAGGACAGGGGAGGCGGCTACACCTTC.

The V and J genes are TRBV11-3 and TRBJ2-1; 10 positions match TRBD1. The length of the CDR3 is 12 residues. V shed 5 bases, J shed 15 bases, and the junction held 7 bases outside the gene matches. CDR1 and CDR2 (germline): SGHNT, YENEEA. Here the CDR3 reads CASSGYGQGVFF. The CDR3 bases are TGTGCCAGCAGCGGATACGGACAGGGGGTGTTCTTC.

The chain links TRBV6-6 to TRBJ2-5, with 7 bases matching TRBD1. The V and J ends lost 3 bases and 2 bases, in that order; junction bases with no gene match: 3. This CDR3 is built from 14 residues. CDR1 and CDR2 (germline): MNHNY, SVGAGI (reference sequence). Written as DNA, the CDR3 is TGTGCCAGCAGTTATGAGGGGGCACAAGAGACCCAGTACTTC. Its translation: CASSYEGAQETQYF.

The V and J genes are TRBV5-4 and TRBJ2-3; D not resolved. The germline CDR1 and CDR2 sequences are SGHNT and YYREEE (reference sequence). The CDR3 extends over 13 amino acids. Between the trimmed V and J ends, which lost 9 bases and 2 bases, there was a span of 13 bases. The CDR3 protein is CAITELYTDTQYF. DNA for the CDR3: TGTGCCATTACAGAGTTATACACAGATACGCAGTATTTT.

This CDR3 is CASSIIWEDATGELFF. As DNA, the CDR3 is TGTGCCAGTAGTATAATTTGGGAAGACGCCACCGGGGAGCTGTTTTTT. The J gene is TRBJ2-2, the V gene TRBV19; D remains ambiguous. The CDR3 consists of 16 residues. Germline V gene lookup returns CDR1 LNHDA and CDR2 SQIVND (reference sequence). Trimming cost V 2 bases and J 4 bases, with 14 bases left between them.

V and J are TRBV7-9 and TRBJ2-1; the match to TRBD2 covers 14 bases. The V segment lost 5 bases and the J segment 4 bases; nucleotides outside the gene matches: 4. The CDR3 totals 16 residues. Germline loops: CDR1 SEHNR, CDR2 FQNEAQ (reference sequence). The DNA of the CDR3 is TGTGCCAGCAGCCCGCGGACTAGCGGGAGGTACAATGAGCAGTTCTTC. Translating it yields CASSPRTSGRYNEQFF.

The chain uses TRBV5-4 and TRBJ1-6, with D unclear. Germline V gene sequence: CDR1 SGHNT, CDR2 YYREEE (reference sequence). The CDR3 runs 16 residues. V gave up 0 bases and J gave up 2 bases, with 9 bases separating them. CDR3 nucleotide sequence: TGTGCCAGCAGCTTGGGAGGGTACCCCTATAATTCACCCCTCCACTTT. It specifies CASSLGGYPYNSPLHF.

The CDR3: CASSLIGQTVQAYGYTF. The CDR3 region has the DNA TGTGCCAGCAGCTTGATCGGGCAAACAGTTCAGGCCTATGGCTACACCTTC. This rearrangement joins TRBV5-5 to TRBJ1-2, with D uncertain. The V gene's germline CDR1 is SGHKS and CDR2 YYEKEE (reference sequence). The CDR3 covers 17 residues. The V and J ends lost 1 base and 4 bases respectively, with 20 bases between them.

The chain joins TRBV27 to TRBJ2-1; D unclear. Between the trimmed V and J ends, which lost 3 bases and 0 bases, there was a span of 15 bases. Germline V gene data show CDR1 as MNHEY and CDR2 as SMNVEV (reference sequence). The CDR3 covers 17 residues. CDR3 sequence: CASSFKPFPSSYNEQFF. The CDR3 DNA reads TGTGCCAGCAGTTTTAAGCCTTTTCCGAGCTCCTACAATGAGCAGTTCTTC.

The rearrangement joins TRBV5-4 to TRBJ1-2, with D tentatively TRBD1 (6 bases). Germline V gene data show CDR1 as SGHNT and CDR2 as YYREEE (reference sequence). V was cut by 0 bases and J by 3 bases, with 15 bases left in between. This CDR3 comprises 16 residues. CDR3 amino acids: CASSLARGMRYYGYTF. CDR3 nucleotides: TGTGCCAGCAGCTTGGCCAGGGGCATGAGATACTATGGCTACACCTTC.

The rearrangement links TRBV5-6 to TRBJ2-5; TRBD2 might be the D (6 bases). Per germline, CDR1 SGHDT and CDR2 YYEEEE. The V gene lost 4 bases and the J gene lost 3 bases, with 10 bases spanning the gap. The CDR3 extends over 13 amino acids. In DNA form, the CDR3 reads TGTGCCAGCAGCCGCGGGATTAAAGAGACCCAGTACTTC. Protein sequence: CASSRGIKETQYF.

The rearrangement links TRBV27 to TRBJ1-3, with D possibly matching TRBD1 (6 bases). The CDR3 length is 14 residues. The V gene lost 5 bases and the J gene lost 7 bases, with 15 bases spanning the gap. In germline, CDR1 is MNHEY, CDR2 SMNVEV (reference sequence). Written as DNA, the CDR3 is TGTGCCAGCAGTCCCCGACAGGTATCTAACACCATATATTTT. It encodes CASSPRQVSNTIYF.

This sequence joins TRBV19 and TRBJ1-1; no firm D call. Germline values: CDR1 LNHDA, CDR2 SQIVND (reference sequence). Trimming left V 3 bases short and J 6 bases short, with 11 bases between. The CDR3 runs 13 residues. DNA for the CDR3: TGTGCCAGTAGTATTGGTTGGGAACCTGAAGCTTTCTTT. Its protein is CASSIGWEPEAFF.

The rearrangement links TRBV6-1 to TRBJ2-2; 7 bases are shared with TRBD2. The germline CDR1 and CDR2 sequences are MNHNS and SASEGT. V dropped 2 bases and J dropped 3; count of bases not matched to a gene: 9. CDR3 length: 17 residues. The CDR3 coding sequence is TGTGCCAGCAGTGAACTCATGCCTAGCGGATACACCGGGGAGCTGTTTTTT. Translating gives CASSELMPSGYTGELFF.

The DNA for the CDR3 is TGTGCCATCAGTGAGTCGTCCCCGTATCAGCCCCAGCATTTT. This codes for CAISESSPYQPQHF. The V gene is TRBV10-3, the J gene TRBJ1-5; no clear D. The CDR3 has 14 residues. Germline values: CDR1 ENHRY, CDR2 SYGVKD. Trimming cost V 0 bases and J 5 bases, with 8 bases left between them.

In this sample, this clone turned up once. The chain recombines TRBV10-3 with TRBJ1-4, with D perhaps TRBD1 (6 bases). The length of the CDR3 is 13 residues. Germline CDR1 and CDR2: ENHRY and SYGVKD. V gave up 10 bases and J gave up 3 bases, with 12 bases separating them. The CDR3 DNA reads as TGTGCCAGTAGACAGGTTGCTAATGAAAAACTGTTTTTT. Translating gives CASRQVANEKLFF.

The V and J genes are TRBV5-4 and TRBJ2-7; 8 bases are a match to TRBD2. V was clipped by 3 bases and J by 2 bases; unmatched bases: 7. From germline, CDR1 is SGHNT and CDR2 YYREEE (reference sequence). This CDR3 is built from 15 residues. The CDR3 coding sequence is TGTGCCAGCAGCTCCGGACTAGCCCTCACCTACGAGCAGTACTTC. It yields the protein CASSSGLALTYEQYF.

The rearrangement joins TRBV10-3 to TRBJ2-2, with 10 bases identical to TRBD1. V was clipped by 5 bases and J by 3 bases; unmatched bases: 9. Germline V gives CDR1 ENHRY, CDR2 SYGVKD. This CDR3 is 17 amino acids long. The CDR3 DNA reads TGTGCCATCAGTAGCCCGGGACAGGGGATCGACACCGGGGAGCTGTTTTTT. It translates to CAISSPGQGIDTGELFF.

This chain connects TRBV6-2 or TRBV6-3 to TRBJ1-4; 9 nucleotides align to TRBD1. The CDR3 covers 15 residues. Germline loops: CDR1 MNHEY, CDR2 SVGEGT. With V trimmed by 5 bases and J by 6 bases, 7 bases remained unmatched. The CDR3 protein is CASSRPGQGYEKLFF. The CDR3 DNA reads TGTGCCAGCAGTCGACCGGGACAGGGATATGAAAAACTGTTTTTT.

V and J are TRBV5-4 and TRBJ1-6, with 8 bases identical to TRBD1. Germline V lookup: CDR1 SGHNT, CDR2 YYREEE (reference sequence). J lost 6 bases, V lost 0 bases, and 2 bases had no gene match. This CDR3 is built from 15 residues. The CDR3 loop is CASSLGQGSNSPLHF. DNA for the CDR3: TGTGCCAGCAGCTTGGGACAGGGGAGTAATTCACCCCTCCACTTT.

This chain uses TRBV11-2 with TRBJ2-7; no reliable D call. This CDR3 comprises 12 residues. Germline CDR1 is SGHAT and CDR2 is FQNNGV. Trimming removed 7 bases from V and 5 bases from J, with 12 bases in between. The CDR3 is CASKTAKDEQYF. The CDR3 coding sequence is TGTGCCAGCAAGACTGCCAAGGACGAGCAGTACTTC.

CDR3 sequence (DNA): TGTGCCAGCAGCTTATATAGGGGGCACGAGCAGTACTTC. Translating it yields CASSLYRGHEQYF. This chain joins TRBV7-6 and TRBJ2-7; 7 bases align to TRBD1. Germline CDR1 reads SGHVS; CDR2 reads FNYEAQ. Losses at the gene ends were 2 bases for V and 5 bases for J; bases not matched to a gene: 3. The CDR3 runs 13 residues.

This chain connects TRBV11-3 to TRBJ1-1, with D perhaps matching TRBD1 (5 bases). The CDR3 is made up of 13 amino acids. The V end lost 0 bases, the J end lost 3 bases, and 5 bases lay between the germline ends. Germline V gene lookup returns CDR1 SGHNT and CDR2 YENEEA. DNA for the CDR3: TGTGCCAGCAGCTTAGAACAGGACACTGAAGCTTTCTTT. Protein: CASSLEQDTEAFF.